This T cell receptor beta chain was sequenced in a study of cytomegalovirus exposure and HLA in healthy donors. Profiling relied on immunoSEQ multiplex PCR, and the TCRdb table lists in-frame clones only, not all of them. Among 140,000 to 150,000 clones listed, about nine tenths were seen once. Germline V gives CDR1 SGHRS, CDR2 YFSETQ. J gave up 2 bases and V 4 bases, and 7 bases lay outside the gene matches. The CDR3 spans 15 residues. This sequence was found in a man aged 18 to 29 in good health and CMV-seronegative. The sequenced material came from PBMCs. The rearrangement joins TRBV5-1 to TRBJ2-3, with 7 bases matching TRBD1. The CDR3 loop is CASSRSTGFTDTQYF. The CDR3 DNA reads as TGCGCCAGCAGCCGGTCGACAGGGTTCACAGATACGCAGTATTTT. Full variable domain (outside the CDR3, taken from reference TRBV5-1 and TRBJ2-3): KAGVTQTPRYLIKTRGQQVTLSCSPISGHRSVSWYQQTPGQGLQFLFEYFSETQRNKGNFPGRFSGRQFSNSRSEMNVSTLELGDSALYLCASSRSTGFTDTQYFGPGTRLTVL.